This T cell receptor (beta chain) was identified in a study of identical twins. This clonotype came up many times. A universal primer site was incorporated via template switching, and the cDNA contained unique molecular identifiers. TCRdb itself ran the 5' RACE reads through MiXCR, one entry per CDR3 protein. The table lists 1.5 million to 2 million distinct CDR3 sequences, around a third of them singletons. CDR1 SQVTM and CDR2 ANQGSEA come from the germline V gene. This CDR3 comprises 12 residues. The V gene lost 3 bases and the J gene lost 5 bases, with 8 bases spanning the gap. The chain carries TRBV29-1 and TRBJ2-1, with D uncertain. This receptor was identified in a newborn girl in good health. Sequencing input: cord blood. CDR3 bases: TGCAGCGTTGATGGTCACAACAATGAGCAGTTCTTC. Translating it yields CSVDGHNNEQFF.